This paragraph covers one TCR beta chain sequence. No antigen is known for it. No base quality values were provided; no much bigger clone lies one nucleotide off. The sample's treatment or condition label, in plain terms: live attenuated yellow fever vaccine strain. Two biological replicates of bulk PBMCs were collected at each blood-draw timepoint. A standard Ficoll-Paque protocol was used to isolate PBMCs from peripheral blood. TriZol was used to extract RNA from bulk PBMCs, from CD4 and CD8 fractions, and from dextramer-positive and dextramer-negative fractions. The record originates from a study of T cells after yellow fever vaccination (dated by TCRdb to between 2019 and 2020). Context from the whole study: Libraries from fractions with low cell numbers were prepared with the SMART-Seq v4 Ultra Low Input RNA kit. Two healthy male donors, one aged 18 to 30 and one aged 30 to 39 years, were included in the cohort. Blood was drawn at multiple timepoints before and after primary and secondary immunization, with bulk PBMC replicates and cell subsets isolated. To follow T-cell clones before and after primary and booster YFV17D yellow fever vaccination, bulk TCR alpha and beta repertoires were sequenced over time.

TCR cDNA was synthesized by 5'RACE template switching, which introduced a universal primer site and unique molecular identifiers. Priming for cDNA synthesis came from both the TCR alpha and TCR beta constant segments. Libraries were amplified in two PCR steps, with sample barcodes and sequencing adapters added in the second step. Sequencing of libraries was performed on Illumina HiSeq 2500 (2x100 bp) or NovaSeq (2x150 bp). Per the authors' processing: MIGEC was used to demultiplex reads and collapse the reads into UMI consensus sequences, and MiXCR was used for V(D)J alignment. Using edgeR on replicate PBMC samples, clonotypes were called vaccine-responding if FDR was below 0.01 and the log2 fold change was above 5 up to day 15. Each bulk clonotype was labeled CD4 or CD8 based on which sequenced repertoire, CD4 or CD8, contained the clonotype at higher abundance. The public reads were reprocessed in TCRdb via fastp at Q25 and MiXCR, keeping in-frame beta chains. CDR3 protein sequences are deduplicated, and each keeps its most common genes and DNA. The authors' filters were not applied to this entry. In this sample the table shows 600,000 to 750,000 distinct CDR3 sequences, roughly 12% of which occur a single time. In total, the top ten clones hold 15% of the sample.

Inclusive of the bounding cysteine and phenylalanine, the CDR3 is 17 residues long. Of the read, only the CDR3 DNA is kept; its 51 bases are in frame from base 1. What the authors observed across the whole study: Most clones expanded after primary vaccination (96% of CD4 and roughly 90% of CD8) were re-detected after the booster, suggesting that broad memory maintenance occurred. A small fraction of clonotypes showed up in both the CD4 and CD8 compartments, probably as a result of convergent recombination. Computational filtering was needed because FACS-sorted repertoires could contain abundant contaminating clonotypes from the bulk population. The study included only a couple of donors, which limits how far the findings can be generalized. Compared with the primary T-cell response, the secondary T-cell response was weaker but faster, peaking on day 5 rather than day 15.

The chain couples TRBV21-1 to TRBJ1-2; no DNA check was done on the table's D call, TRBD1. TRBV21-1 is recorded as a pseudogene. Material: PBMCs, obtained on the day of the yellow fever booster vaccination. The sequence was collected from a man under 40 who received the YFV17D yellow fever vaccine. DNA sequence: TGTGCCAGCAGCACCCGGTCCAGGGGTCCCTTCGACTATGGCTACACCTTC. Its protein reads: CASSTRSRGPFDYGYTF.